Following are 31 T cell receptor beta chains from one sample sequenced in a study of T cell repertoires in cytomegalovirus infection. These TCRs' antigens remain unknown. Each CDR3 protein is one row after TCRdb ran MiXCR on the reads. The sample comprises some 120,000 distinct CDR3 sequences, 10% of which are singletons, and 25% to 40% rests with the top ten. Sequencing used PBMCs, sequenced either directly or after in vitro stimulation (not recorded which). The receptors here all came from a human donor in good health (CMV status not recorded). Some clones in this sample may be carry-over from other donors' samples.

This clonotype was counted ten times or more. V and J are TRBV27 and TRBJ2-3, with 11 nucleotides matching TRBD1. The CDR3 runs to 16 residues. Germline CDR1 reads MNHEY; CDR2 reads SMNVEV (reference sequence). J was trimmed by 2 bases and V by 7 bases; bases with no gene match: 8. The CDR3 nucleotides are TGTGCCAGCACCTCCGGACAGGGGGCCATCACAGATACGCAGTATTTT. Encoded protein: CASTSGQGAITDTQYF.

This clonotype appeared many times. The J gene is TRBJ2-7, the V gene TRBV7-2, with 9 nucleotides matching TRBD2. The J segment lost 5 bases and the V segment lost 4 bases, leaving 9 bases of the junction unmatched. The germline CDR1 and CDR2 sequences are SGHTA and FQGNSA. There are 15 residues in the CDR3. DNA for the CDR3: TGTGCCAGCAGCTATACTACGGGACTAGCCAACGAGCAGTACTTC. This translates into CASSYTTGLANEQYF.

This clonotype was seen ten or more times. The chain uses TRBV4-3 and TRBJ1-4; no reliable D call. Germline V lookup: CDR1 LGHNA, CDR2 YSLEER. Trimming shortened V by 4 bases and J by 0 bases, and 9 bases separated the two germline ends. The CDR3 is 15 residues long. Here the CDR3 reads CASSRRGSTNEKLFF. Here the CDR3 DNA reads TGCGCCAGCAGCCGCCGGGGATCAACTAATGAAAAACTGTTTTTT.

Only a few counts were recorded for this clonotype. The chain has TRBV7-3 and TRBJ2-1, with 7 nucleotides matching TRBD2. V dropped 5 bases and J dropped 6; count of bases not matched to a gene: 4. Germline V CDR1 and CDR2: SGHTA, FQGTGA. CDR3 length equals 13 residues. CDR3 nucleotides: TGTGCCAGCAGCCCCCGGACTAGCAATGAGCAGTTCTTC. It codes for CASSPRTSNEQFF. Based on the CDR3 plus reference TRBV7-3 and TRBJ2-1, the full variable domain is GAGVSQTPSNKVTEKGKYVELRCDPISGHTALYWYRQSLGQGPEFLIYFQGTGAADDSGLPNDRFFAVRPEGSVSTLKIQRTERGDSAVYLCASSPRTSNEQFFGPGTRLTVL.

The sample holds many counts of this clonotype. J is TRBJ2-1 and V is TRBV20-1; 10 nucleotides align to TRBD2. CDR3 length: 14 amino acids. CDR1 is DFQATT, CDR2 SNEGSKA, per germline (reference sequence). Losses at the gene ends were 2 bases for V and 4 bases for J; bases not matched to a gene: 2. Here the CDR3 reads CSARLAGDYNEQFF. CDR3 sequence (DNA): TGCAGTGCTAGACTAGCGGGAGATTACAATGAGCAGTTCTTC.

V is TRBV28 and J is TRBJ2-7; D may be TRBD1 (6 bases). V was trimmed by 3 bases and J by 2 bases, leaving 14 bases between them. This CDR3 is built from 15 residues. In germline, CDR1 is MDHEN, CDR2 SYDVKM. CDR3 DNA sequence: TGTGCCAGCAGTTTTCAGGGACAAGCAGCCTACGAGCAGTACGTC. This encodes CASSFQGQAAYEQYV.

This clonotype appeared many times. The V gene is TRBV27, the J gene TRBJ2-3; TRBD1 is a possible D gene (6 bases). The CDR3 consists of 18 residues. The germline CDR1 and CDR2 sequences are MNHEY and SMNVEV (reference sequence). V lost 0 bases, J lost 0 bases, and 16 bases lay in between. The CDR3: CASSLSRRGGFSTDTQYF. The CDR3 coding sequence is TGTGCCAGCAGTTTATCGAGACGAGGGGGTTTTAGCACAGATACGCAGTATTTT.

This clonotype occurred a few times. The rearrangement uses TRBV9 and TRBJ2-5; D possibly uses TRBD1 or TRBD2 (5 bases each). In germline, CDR1 is SGDLS, CDR2 YYNGEE. This CDR3 comprises 15 residues. Trimming stripped 3 bases from V and 3 bases from J, with 15 bases between. CDR3 DNA sequence: TGTGCCAGCAGCGAGGGTAGGGGTAGCGAAGAGACCCAGTACTTC. Translated, it gives CASSEGRGSEETQYF.

This clonotype was counted many times. The rearrangement links TRBV7-3 to TRBJ2-3, with TRBD1 matching 7 bases. The V gene's germline CDR1 is SGHTA and CDR2 FQGTGA. The ends lost 2 bases at V and 1 base at J; junction bases unmatched: 6. CDR3 size: 16 residues. The CDR3 sequence: CASSLGGGQGTDTQYF. In nucleotides, the CDR3 is TGTGCCAGCAGCTTAGGAGGCGGACAGGGCACAGATACGCAGTATTTT.

Ten or more counts support this clonotype. The rearrangement joins TRBV19 to TRBJ2-1, with TRBD2 matching over 8 bases. The germline V gene has CDR1 LNHDA and CDR2 SQIVND (reference sequence). The V and J ends lost 3 bases and 2 bases, in that order; junction bases with no gene match: 6. This CDR3 region has 16 residues. Here the CDR3 DNA reads TGTGCCAGTAGTATCGCGGTAGCGGGAACCTACAATGAGCAGTTCTTC. It yields the protein CASSIAVAGTYNEQFF.

This clonotype was counted ten times or more. This sequence joins TRBV7-9 and TRBJ2-2, with D hard to call. CDR1 and CDR2 from the germline V gene are SEHNR and FQNEAQ (reference sequence). Trimming stripped 3 bases from V and 0 bases from J, with 17 bases between. The CDR3 has 18 residues. The CDR3 loop reads CASSFGQPLQTNTGELFF. DNA for the CDR3: TGTGCCAGCAGCTTCGGGCAGCCCCTTCAGACGAACACCGGGGAGCTGTTTTTT.

The rearrangement joins TRBV6-1 to TRBJ2-7; D uncertain. The germline CDR1 and CDR2 sequences are MNHNS and SASEGT. Trimming stripped 6 bases from V and 4 bases from J, with 4 bases between. This CDR3 contains 10 residues. DNA for the CDR3: TGTGCCAGCAGGGGTTACGAGCAGTACGTC. Amino acids: CASRGYEQYV.

The rearrangement links TRBV28 to TRBJ2-2, with 8 positions matching TRBD2. This CDR3 has 15 residues. The germline V gene has CDR1 MDHEN and CDR2 SYDVKM. After removal of 5 bases from V and 7 bases from J, the junction contained 9 bases not matched to a gene. The CDR3 reads CASSPSAGEGGELFF. CDR3 DNA sequence: TGTGCCAGCAGTCCCTCAGCGGGAGAGGGCGGGGAGCTGTTTTTT.

This clonotype was recorded at least ten times. This chain connects TRBV2 to TRBJ1-1; no definite D call. V dropped 6 bases and J dropped 8 bases, with 13 bases sitting between them. Per the germline V gene, CDR1 is SNHLY and CDR2 is FYNNEI. The CDR3 consists of 12 residues. The CDR3 region is CASRDERQEAFF. DNA of the CDR3: TGTGCCAGCAGGGACGAGAGGCAGGAAGCTTTCTTT.

The chain uses TRBV5-4 and TRBJ1-2; TRBD1 is a possible D gene (5 bases). Germline CDR1 is SGHNT and CDR2 is YYREEE (reference sequence). V was cut by 3 bases and J by 4 bases, with 13 bases left in between. The CDR3 has 14 residues. This CDR3 is CASSSKTAFYGYTF. The CDR3 DNA sequence: TGTGCCAGCAGCTCAAAGACAGCTTTCTATGGCTACACCTTC.

Many counts were recorded for this clonotype. This chain links TRBV7-2 with TRBJ2-7, with D possibly being TRBD1 (5 bases). The CDR3 extends over 15 amino acids. Trimming removed 3 bases at V and 6 bases at J, with 18 bases between. In germline, CDR1 is SGHTA, CDR2 FQGNSA. The CDR3 DNA follows: TGTGCCAGCAGCTTGATTGGGGCTGGATGGGGCGAGCAGTACGTC. Its translation: CASSLIGAGWGEQYV.

Turning to this clonotype: A much larger clone is a single base away; this may be a read error. The chain links TRBV4-1 to TRBJ1-1, with TRBD1 as a possible D gene (6 bases). The length of the CDR3 is 15 residues. CDR1 is MGHRA, CDR2 YSYEKL, per germline. V dropped 6 bases and J dropped 3 bases, with 17 bases sitting between them. The CDR3 loop reads CASSLTGHLDTEAFF. CDR3 coding DNA: TGCGCCAGCAGTCTAACGGGACATTTGGACACTGAAGCTTTCTTT.

This clonotype has ten or more counts. This chain connects TRBV9 to TRBJ2-1; 14 nucleotides match TRBD2. V shed 3 bases and J 4 bases; nucleotides not matched to a gene: 6. The V gene's germline CDR1 is SGDLS and CDR2 YYNGEE. There are 17 residues in the CDR3. The CDR3 DNA reads TGTGCCAGCAGCGGAAGGACTAGCGGGAGGCATTACAATGAGCAGTTCTTC. Its protein is CASSGRTSGRHYNEQFF. Full variable domain (missing parts from reference TRBV9 and TRBJ2-1): DSGVTQTPKHLITATGQRVTLRCSPRSGDLSVYWYQQSLDQGLQFLIQYYNGEERAKGNILERFSAQQFPDLHSELNLSSLELGDSALYFCASSGRTSGRHYNEQFFGPGTRLTVL.

The genes are TRBV18 and TRBJ2-7, with D unresolved. The germline V and J ends were trimmed by 5 bases and 6 bases, with 20 bases remaining between them. The germline CDR1 and CDR2 sequences are KGHSH and LQKENI. The CDR3 has 15 amino acids. In DNA, the CDR3 is TGTGCCAGCTCATCTCAGGACGGTACACCAGGCGAGCAGTACTTC. Protein: CASSSQDGTPGEQYF.

The chain couples TRBV14 to TRBJ1-1, with D unclear. Germline-derived CDR1 and CDR2 are SGHDN and FVKESK. The CDR3 loop spans 17 amino acids. V gave up 4 bases and J gave up 4 bases, with 22 bases separating them. CDR3 sequence: CASSPQVGKLRSTEAFF. The CDR3 region has the DNA TGTGCCAGCAGCCCCCAAGTGGGGAAATTGCGGAGCACTGAAGCTTTCTTT.

The chain uses TRBV6-2 or TRBV6-3 and TRBJ2-7, with D perhaps matching TRBD2 (5 bases). Germline values: CDR1 MNHEY, CDR2 SVGEGT. V was pared by 0 bases and J by 1 base, with 10 bases between. CDR3 size: 15 residues. Here the CDR3 DNA reads TGTGCCAGCAGTTACTCGAGGGCCAGTTCCTACGAGCAGTACGTC. Amino acid sequence: CASSYSRASSYEQYV.

This clonotype was seen repeatedly, ten times or more. CDR3 in DNA: TGTGCCAGCAGCCAAGTTTGGACAGGGTACTACAATGAGCAGTTCTTC. This gives the protein CASSQVWTGYYNEQFF. V and J are TRBV14 and TRBJ2-1; 8 bases map to TRBD1. The V gene's germline CDR1 is SGHDN and CDR2 FVKESK. The V gene end was trimmed by 1 base and the J gene end by 3 bases; junction bases not matched to a gene: 5. The CDR3 runs to 16 residues.

J is TRBJ2-2 and V is TRBV5-1; no clear D gene. This CDR3 has 15 residues. V lost 4 bases and J 0 bases, leaving 10 bases between the germline ends. CDR1 and CDR2 (germline): SGHRS, YFSETQ. Written as DNA, the CDR3 is TGCGCCAGCAGCAAAGGAGTCGCGAACACCGGGGAGCTGTTTTTT. Residues: CASSKGVANTGELFF.

This clonotype has a count of ten or more. The chain links TRBV7-3 to TRBJ1-1; 7 bases align to TRBD1. The V segment lost 1 base and the J segment 3 bases; nucleotides outside the gene matches: 14. Germline V gene lookup returns CDR1 SGHTA and CDR2 FQGTGA. The CDR3 length is 18 residues. CDR3 amino acids: CASSLNPFLQGSDTEAFF. The CDR3 bases are TGTGCCAGCAGCTTAAACCCCTTCCTACAGGGGTCGGACACTGAAGCTTTCTTT. The whole variable domain, remainder taken from reference TRBV7-3 and TRBJ1-1, is GAGVSQTPSNKVTEKGKYVELRCDPISGHTALYWYRQSLGQGPEFLIYFQGTGAADDSGLPNDRFFAVRPEGSVSTLKIQRTERGDSAVYLCASSLNPFLQGSDTEAFFGQGTRLTVV.

There are many counts of this clonotype. This chain connects TRBV7-2 to TRBJ2-3; D gene uncertain. The V end lost 2 bases, the J end lost 6 bases, and 12 bases lay between the germline ends. The CDR3 is 14 amino acids. Per the germline V gene, CDR1 is SGHTA and CDR2 is FQGNSA. Here the CDR3 reads CASSLSRGVDTQYF. Written as DNA, the CDR3 is TGTGCCAGCAGCTTATCTAGAGGAGTGGATACGCAGTATTTT.

The chain recombines TRBV7-9 with TRBJ2-3; TRBD1 is a possible D gene (6 bases). Germline lookup yields CDR1 SEHNR and CDR2 FQNEAQ (reference sequence). There are 14 residues in the CDR3. V was pared by 5 bases and J by 5 bases, with 14 bases between. CDR3 sequence (DNA): TGTGCCAGCAGCCCCAGGACAGCCATAGATACGCAGTATTTT. Translation gives CASSPRTAIDTQYF.

This clonotype was observed many times. This rearrangement joins TRBV4-1 to TRBJ2-5; 7 bases are a match to TRBD2. The J segment lost 0 bases and the V segment lost 1 base, leaving 5 bases of the junction unmatched. Germline V gene lookup returns CDR1 MGHRA and CDR2 YSYEKL. This CDR3 has 16 amino acids. CDR3 in DNA: TGCGCCAGCAGCCAAGTGCCGGGAGGCAACCAAGAGACCCAGTACTTC. Residues: CASSQVPGGNQETQYF.

This clonotype was counted ten times or more. The chain employs TRBV12-3 or TRBV12-4 and TRBJ2-3; 7 nucleotides align to TRBD2. The ends lost 8 bases at V and 2 bases at J; junction bases unmatched: 10. The CDR3 sequence is 15 residues long. The CDR3 sequence: CASHLPAGITDTQYF. CDR3 nucleotide sequence: TGTGCCAGCCACCTCCCAGCGGGGATCACAGATACGCAGTATTTT.

The chain is built from TRBV7-2 and TRBJ2-3, with 10 bases matching TRBD2. The germline V gene has CDR1 SGHTA and CDR2 FQGNSA. J was trimmed by 4 bases and V by 8 bases; bases with no gene match: 3. The length of the CDR3 is 13 residues. The CDR3 DNA follows: TGTGCCAGCCAAGCGGGAGGGGCAGATACGCAGTATTTT. It codes for CASQAGGADTQYF.

CDR3 amino acids: CASSFSGTSDFNEQFF. The CDR3 region has the DNA TGTGCCAGCAGCTTTTCCGGGACTAGTGATTTCAATGAGCAGTTCTTC. The V and J genes are TRBV11-2 and TRBJ2-1; 8 bases are shared with TRBD2. The ends lost 3 bases at V and 6 bases at J; junction bases unmatched: 10. The CDR3 runs to 16 residues. Per germline, CDR1 SGHAT and CDR2 FQNNGV.

This clonotype was picked up a small number of times. This chain connects TRBV6-5 to TRBJ1-1; TRBD1 agrees at 11 bases. From germline, CDR1 is MNHEY and CDR2 SVGAGI. The V and J ends lost 6 bases and 9 bases, in that order; junction bases with no gene match: 9. CDR3 length equals 14 residues. CDR3 in amino acids: CASRRGQGVPKAFF. In nucleotides, the CDR3 is TGTGCCAGCAGGCGGGGACAGGGGGTACCTAAAGCTTTCTTT.